This TCR beta chain was captured by sequencing in a study of cytomegalovirus exposure and HLA in healthy donors. About this clone: The antigen remains undetermined.

CDR1 and CDR2 (germline): SGHKS, YYEKEE (reference sequence). The CDR3 consists of 16 residues. V was pared by 1 base and J by 10 bases, with 18 bases between. Study results and caveats: Later analysis revealed greater clonal expansion in HLA-associated TCR beta chains than in equally common others. Usually a TCR sequence was rare, but some public TCRs were found in many donors. Segments of the TCR beta V type were, in most cases, productive about 90% or about 30% of the time in an earlier analysis.

Although they were nominally healthy when sampled, donors likely had unrecorded immune exposures. The PCR had 60 Vbeta and 13 Jbeta primers. Clones were read by immunoSEQ multiplex PCR, and TCRdb kept only the in-frame ones, dropping some. This sample has some 130,000 clones, with approximately 61% found just once. Sequencing was performed on PBMCs. The chain is built from TRBV5-5 and TRBJ1-6; D perhaps matches TRBD1 (5 bases). This clonotype was obtained from a woman aged 40 to 49 in good health and CMV-seronegative. CDR3 coding DNA: TGTGCCAGCAGCTTGACCGATAGGGGAGGAGGATCACCCCTCCACTTT. Amino acid sequence: CASSLTDRGGGSPLHF. Supplemented by reference TRBV5-5 and TRBJ1-6, the full variable domain reads DAGVTQSPTHLIKTRGQQVTLRCSPISGHKSVSWYQQVLGQGPQFIFQYYEKEERGRGNFPDRFSARQFPNYSSELNVNALLLGDSALYLCASSLTDRGGGSPLHFGNGTRLTVT.